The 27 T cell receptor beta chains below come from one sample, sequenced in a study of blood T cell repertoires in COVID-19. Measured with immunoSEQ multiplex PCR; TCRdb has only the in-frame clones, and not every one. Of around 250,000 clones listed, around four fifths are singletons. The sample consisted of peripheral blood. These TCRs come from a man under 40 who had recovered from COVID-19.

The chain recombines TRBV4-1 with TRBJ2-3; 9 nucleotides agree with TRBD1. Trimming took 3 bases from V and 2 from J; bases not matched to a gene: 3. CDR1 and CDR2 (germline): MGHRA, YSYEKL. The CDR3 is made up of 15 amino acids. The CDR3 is CASSQGQGYTDTQYF. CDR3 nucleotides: TGCGCCAGCAGCCAGGGACAGGGTTACACAGATACGCAGTATTTT.

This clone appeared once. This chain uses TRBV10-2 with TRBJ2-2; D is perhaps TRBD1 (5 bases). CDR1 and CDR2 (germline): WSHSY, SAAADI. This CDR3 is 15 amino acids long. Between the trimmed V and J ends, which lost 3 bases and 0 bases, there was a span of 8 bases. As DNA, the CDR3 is TGCGCCAGCAGTGAACAAGGGGCGAACACCGGGGAGCTGTTTTTT. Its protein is CASSEQGANTGELFF.

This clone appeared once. The CDR3: CASSIADALYSNQPQHF. In DNA form, the CDR3 reads TGTGCCAGTAGTATAGCCGATGCACTCTATAGCAATCAGCCCCAGCATTTT. V gene TRBV19 combines with J gene TRBJ1-5; the D is unclear. Trimming shortened V by 1 base and J by 0 bases, and 13 bases separated the two germline ends. This CDR3 has 17 residues. Per the germline V gene, CDR1 is LNHDA and CDR2 is SQIVND (reference sequence). Combining the CDR3 with reference TRBV19 and TRBJ1-5 gives the whole variable domain DGGITQSPKYLFRKEGQNVTLSCEQNLNHDAMYWYRQDPGQGLRLIYYSQIVNDFQKGDIAEGYSVSREKKESFPLTVTSAQKNPTAFYLCASSIADALYSNQPQHFGDGTRLSIL.

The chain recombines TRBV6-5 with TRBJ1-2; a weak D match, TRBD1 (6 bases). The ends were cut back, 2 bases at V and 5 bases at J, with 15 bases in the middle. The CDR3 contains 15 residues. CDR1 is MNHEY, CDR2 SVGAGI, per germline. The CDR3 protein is CASSYRSGEGYGYTF. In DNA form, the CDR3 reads TGTGCCAGCAGTTACCGGTCAGGGGAAGGGTATGGCTACACCTTC.

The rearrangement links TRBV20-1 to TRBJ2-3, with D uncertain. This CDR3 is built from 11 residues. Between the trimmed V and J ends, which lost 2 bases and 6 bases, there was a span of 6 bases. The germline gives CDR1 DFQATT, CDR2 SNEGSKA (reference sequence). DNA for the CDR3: TGCAGTGCTAGAATCAGGGATACGCAGTATTTT. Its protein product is CSARIRDTQYF.

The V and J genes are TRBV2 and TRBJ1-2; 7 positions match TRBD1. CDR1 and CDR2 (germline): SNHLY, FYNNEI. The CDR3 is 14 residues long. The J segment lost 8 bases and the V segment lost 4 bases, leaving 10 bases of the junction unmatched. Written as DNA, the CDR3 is TGTGCCAGCAGTGGCAGGGGGGCCTCTGAGGGCTACACCTTC. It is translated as CASSGRGASEGYTF. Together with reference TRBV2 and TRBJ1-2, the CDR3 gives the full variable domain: EPEVTQTPSHQVTQMGQEVILRCVPISNHLYFYWYRQILGQKVEFLVSFYNNEISEKSEIFDDQFSVERPDGSNFTLKIRSTKLEDSAMYFCASSGRGASEGYTFGSGTRLTVV.

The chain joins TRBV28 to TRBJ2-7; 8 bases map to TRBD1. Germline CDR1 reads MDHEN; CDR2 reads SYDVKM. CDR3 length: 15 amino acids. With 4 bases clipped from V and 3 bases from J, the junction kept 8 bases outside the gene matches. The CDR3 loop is CASSSPGGEFYEQYV. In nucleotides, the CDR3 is TGTGCCAGCAGTTCCCCAGGGGGCGAATTCTACGAGCAGTACGTC.

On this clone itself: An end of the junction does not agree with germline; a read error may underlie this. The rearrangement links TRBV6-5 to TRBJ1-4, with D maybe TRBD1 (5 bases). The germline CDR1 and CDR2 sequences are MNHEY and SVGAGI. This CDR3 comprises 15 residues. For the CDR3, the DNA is TGTGCCAGCAGTTACTTAGGGGTACCTAACGAAAAACTGTTTTTT. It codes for CASSYLGVPNEKLFF.

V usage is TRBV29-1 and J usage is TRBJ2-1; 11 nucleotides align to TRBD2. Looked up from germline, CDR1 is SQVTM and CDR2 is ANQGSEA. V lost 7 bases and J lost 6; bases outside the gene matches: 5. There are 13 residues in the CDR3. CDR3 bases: TGCAGCGCCACCGGGACTAGCGGCAATGAGCAGTTCTTC. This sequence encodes CSATGTSGNEQFF.

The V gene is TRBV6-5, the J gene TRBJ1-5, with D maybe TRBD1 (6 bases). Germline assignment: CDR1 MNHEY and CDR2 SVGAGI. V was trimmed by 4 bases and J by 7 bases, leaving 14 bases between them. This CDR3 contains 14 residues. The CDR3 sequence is CASSWGGAWQPQHF. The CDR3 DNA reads TGTGCCAGCAGTTGGGGGGGCGCGTGGCAGCCCCAGCATTTT.

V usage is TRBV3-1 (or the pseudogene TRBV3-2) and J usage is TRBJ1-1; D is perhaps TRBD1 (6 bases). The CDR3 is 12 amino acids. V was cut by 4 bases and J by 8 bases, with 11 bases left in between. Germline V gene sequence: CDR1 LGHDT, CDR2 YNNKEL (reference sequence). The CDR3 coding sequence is TGTGCCAGCAGCCTTGGACAGAGAGAAGCTTTCTTT. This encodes CASSLGQREAFF.

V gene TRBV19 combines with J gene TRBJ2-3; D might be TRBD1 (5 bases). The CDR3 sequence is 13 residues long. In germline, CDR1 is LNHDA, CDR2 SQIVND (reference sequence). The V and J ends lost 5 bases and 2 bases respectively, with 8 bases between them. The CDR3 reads CASSWGFTDTQYF. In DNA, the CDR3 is TGTGCCAGTAGTTGGGGCTTCACAGATACGCAGTATTTT. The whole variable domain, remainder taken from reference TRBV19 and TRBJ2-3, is DGGITQSPKYLFRKEGQNVTLSCEQNLNHDAMYWYRQDPGQGLRLIYYSQIVNDFQKGDIAEGYSVSREKKESFPLTVTSAQKNPTAFYLCASSWGFTDTQYFGPGTRLTVL.

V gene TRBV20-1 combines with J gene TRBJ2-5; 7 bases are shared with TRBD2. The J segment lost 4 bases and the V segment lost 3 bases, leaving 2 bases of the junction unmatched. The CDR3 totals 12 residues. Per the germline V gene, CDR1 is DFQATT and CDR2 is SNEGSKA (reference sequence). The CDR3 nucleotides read TGCAGTGCTAGTACTAGCGCAGAGACCCAGTACTTC. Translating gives CSASTSAETQYF.

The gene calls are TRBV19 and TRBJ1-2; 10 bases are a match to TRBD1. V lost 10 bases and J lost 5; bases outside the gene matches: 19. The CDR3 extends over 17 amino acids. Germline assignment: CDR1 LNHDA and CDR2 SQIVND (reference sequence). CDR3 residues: CATSLEWGQGSSYGYTF. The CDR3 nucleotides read TGTGCCACCTCCCTAGAATGGGGACAGGGGTCGTCGTATGGCTACACCTTC.

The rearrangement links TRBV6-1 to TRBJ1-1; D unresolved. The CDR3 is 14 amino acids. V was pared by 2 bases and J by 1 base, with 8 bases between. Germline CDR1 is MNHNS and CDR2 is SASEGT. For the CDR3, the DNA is TGTGCCAGCAGTGAATGGGCCGAGAACACTGAAGCTTTCTTT. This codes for CASSEWAENTEAFF.

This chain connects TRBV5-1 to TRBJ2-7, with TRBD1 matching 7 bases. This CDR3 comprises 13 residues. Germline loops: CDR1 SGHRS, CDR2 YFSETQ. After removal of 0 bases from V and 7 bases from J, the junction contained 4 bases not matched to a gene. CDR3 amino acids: CASSLERGLEQYV. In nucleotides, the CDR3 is TGCGCCAGCAGCTTGGAAAGGGGGCTGGAGCAGTACGTC.

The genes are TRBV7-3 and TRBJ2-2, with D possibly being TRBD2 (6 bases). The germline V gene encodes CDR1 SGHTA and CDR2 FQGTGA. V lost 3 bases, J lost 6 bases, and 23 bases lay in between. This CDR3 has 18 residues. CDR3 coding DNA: TGTGCCAGCAGCTTCCAGGCCTTGGGTGCGGGGTTCCCCGGGGAGCTGTTTTTT. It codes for CASSFQALGAGFPGELFF.

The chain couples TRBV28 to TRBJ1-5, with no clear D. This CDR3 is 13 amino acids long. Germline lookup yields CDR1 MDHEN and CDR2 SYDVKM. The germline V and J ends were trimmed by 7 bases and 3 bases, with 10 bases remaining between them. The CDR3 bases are TGTGCCAGCACCACAGAAAACAATCAGCCCCAGCATTTT. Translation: CASTTENNQPQHF. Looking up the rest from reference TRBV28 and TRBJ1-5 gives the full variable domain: DVKVTQSSRYLVKRTGEKVFLECVQDMDHENMFWYRQDPGLGLRLIYFSYDVKMKEKGDIPEGYSVSREKKERFSLILESASTNQTSMYLCASTTENNQPQHFGDGTRLSIL.

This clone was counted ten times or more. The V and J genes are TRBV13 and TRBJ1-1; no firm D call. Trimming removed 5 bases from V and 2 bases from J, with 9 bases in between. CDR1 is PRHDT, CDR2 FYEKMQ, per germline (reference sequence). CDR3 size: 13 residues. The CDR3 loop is CASSRGVNTEAFF. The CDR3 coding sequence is TGTGCCAGCAGCAGAGGAGTTAACACTGAAGCTTTCTTT.

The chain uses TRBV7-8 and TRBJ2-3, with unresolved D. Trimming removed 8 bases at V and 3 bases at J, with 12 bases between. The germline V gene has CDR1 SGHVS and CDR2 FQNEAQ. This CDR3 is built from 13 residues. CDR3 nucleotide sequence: TGTGCCAGCGGGTCGGGTAGGACAGATACGCAGTATTTT. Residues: CASGSGRTDTQYF. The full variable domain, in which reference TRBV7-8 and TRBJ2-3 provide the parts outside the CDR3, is GAGVSQSPRYKVAKRGQDVALRCDPISGHVSLFWYQQALGQGPEFLTYFQNEAQLDKSGLPSDRFFAERPEGSVSTLKIQRTQQEDSAVYLCASGSGRTDTQYFGPGTRLTVL.

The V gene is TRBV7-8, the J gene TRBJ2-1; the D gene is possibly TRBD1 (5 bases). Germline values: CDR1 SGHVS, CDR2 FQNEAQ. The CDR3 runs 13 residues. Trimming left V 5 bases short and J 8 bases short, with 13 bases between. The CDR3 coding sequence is TGTGCCAGCAGCGCGTCAGGGTACCATGAGCAGTTCTTC. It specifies CASSASGYHEQFF. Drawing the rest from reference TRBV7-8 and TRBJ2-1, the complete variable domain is GAGVSQSPRYKVAKRGQDVALRCDPISGHVSLFWYQQALGQGPEFLTYFQNEAQLDKSGLPSDRFFAERPEGSVSTLKIQRTQQEDSAVYLCASSASGYHEQFFGPGTRLTVL.

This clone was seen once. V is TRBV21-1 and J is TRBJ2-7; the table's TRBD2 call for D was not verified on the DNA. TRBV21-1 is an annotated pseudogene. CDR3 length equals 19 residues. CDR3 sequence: CASSKYPGLAGGNSYEQYF. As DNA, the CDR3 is TGTGCCAGCAGCAAATACCCCGGACTAGCGGGGGGGAACTCCTACGAGCAGTACTTC.

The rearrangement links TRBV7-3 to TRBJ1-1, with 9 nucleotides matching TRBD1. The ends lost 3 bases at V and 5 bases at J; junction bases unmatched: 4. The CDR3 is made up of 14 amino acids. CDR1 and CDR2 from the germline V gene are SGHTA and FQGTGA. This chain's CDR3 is CASSLDRGGTEAFF. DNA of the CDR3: TGTGCCAGCAGCTTGGACAGGGGAGGGACTGAAGCTTTCTTT.

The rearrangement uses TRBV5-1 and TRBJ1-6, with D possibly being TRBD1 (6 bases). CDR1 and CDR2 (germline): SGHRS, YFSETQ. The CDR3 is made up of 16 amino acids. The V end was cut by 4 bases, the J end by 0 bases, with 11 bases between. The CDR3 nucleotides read TGCGCCAGCAGCCCTGACAGGAGCTCCTATAATTCACCCCTCCACTTT. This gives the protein CASSPDRSSYNSPLHF. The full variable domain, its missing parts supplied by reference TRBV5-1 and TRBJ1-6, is KAGVTQTPRYLIKTRGQQVTLSCSPISGHRSVSWYQQTPGQGLQFLFEYFSETQRNKGNFPGRFSGRQFSNSRSEMNVSTLELGDSALYLCASSPDRSSYNSPLHFGNGTRLTVT.

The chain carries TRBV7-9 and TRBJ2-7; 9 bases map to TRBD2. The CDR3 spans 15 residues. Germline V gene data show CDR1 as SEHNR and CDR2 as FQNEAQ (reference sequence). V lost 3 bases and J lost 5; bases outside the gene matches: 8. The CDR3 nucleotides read TGTGCCAGCAGCTTGCGAGCGGGGGGCCGCGACGAGCAGTACTTC. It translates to CASSLRAGGRDEQYF.

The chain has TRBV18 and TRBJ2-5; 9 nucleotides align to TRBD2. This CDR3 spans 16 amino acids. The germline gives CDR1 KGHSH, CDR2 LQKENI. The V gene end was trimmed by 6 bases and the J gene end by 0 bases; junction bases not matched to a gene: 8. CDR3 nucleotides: TGTGCCAGCTCCGAGCGGGGGGCCGGGTACCAAGAGACCCAGTACTTC. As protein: CASSERGAGYQETQYF.

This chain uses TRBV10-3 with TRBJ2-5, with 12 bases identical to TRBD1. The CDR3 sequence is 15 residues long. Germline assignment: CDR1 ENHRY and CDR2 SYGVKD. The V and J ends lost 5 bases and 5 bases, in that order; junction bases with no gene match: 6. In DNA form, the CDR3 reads TGTGCCATCAGTCTCGGGACAGGGGGCGTGGAGACCCAGTACTTC. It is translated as CAISLGTGGVETQYF.